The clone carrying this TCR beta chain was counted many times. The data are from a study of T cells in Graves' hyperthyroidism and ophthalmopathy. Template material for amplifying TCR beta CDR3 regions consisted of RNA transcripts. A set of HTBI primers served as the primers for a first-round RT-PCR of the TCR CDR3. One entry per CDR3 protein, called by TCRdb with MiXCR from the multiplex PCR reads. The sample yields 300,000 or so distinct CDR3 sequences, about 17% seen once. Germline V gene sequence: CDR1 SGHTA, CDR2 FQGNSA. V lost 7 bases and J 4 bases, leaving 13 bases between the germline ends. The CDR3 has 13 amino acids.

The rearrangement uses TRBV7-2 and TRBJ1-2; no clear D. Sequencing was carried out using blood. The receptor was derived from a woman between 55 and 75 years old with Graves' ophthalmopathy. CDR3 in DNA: TGTGCCAGCACCCGACCGGCTTCCTATGGCTACACCTTC. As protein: CASTRPASYGYTF.